These 18 T cell receptor beta chains originate from one sample sequenced in a study of long-term antiretroviral therapy in people with HIV. It was version v3.0 of the immunoSEQ assay that was run at survey level. Sequencing was performed with immunoSEQ multiplex PCR; in TCRdb, only in-frame clones are kept and a portion is missing. The sample lists 15,000 to 25,000 clones; roughly 87% were seen once. This sample comprised unsorted PBMCs, obtained 2.1 years after starting antiretroviral therapy. Every receptor here comes from a man aged 18 to 29 with HIV.

CDR3 sequence reads: CASSSRPEGTQYF. The CDR3 nucleotides read TGTGCCAGCAGTTCCCGTCCCGAGGGGACCCAGTACTTC. The chain carries TRBV27 and TRBJ2-5; weak D call: TRBD2 (5 bases). This CDR3 comprises 13 residues. In germline, CDR1 is MNHEY, CDR2 SMNVEV (reference sequence). V lost 4 bases and J 7 bases, leaving 13 bases between the germline ends.

The J gene is TRBJ1-4, the V gene TRBV4-3, with a possible D match to TRBD1 (5 bases). The V end lost 0 bases, the J end lost 10 bases, and 9 bases lay between the germline ends. This CDR3 region has 13 residues. Germline V gives CDR1 LGHNA, CDR2 YSLEER. The CDR3 here is CASSQDPQGKLFF. The CDR3 nucleotides read TGCGCCAGCAGCCAAGACCCCCAGGGAAAACTGTTTTTT.

This chain uses TRBV25-1 with TRBJ1-2; D remains ambiguous. V lost 6 bases and J lost 4, with 9 bases in between. Germline loops: CDR1 MGHDK, CDR2 SYGVNS. The CDR3 is made up of 12 amino acids. CDR3 sequence reads: CASSALGYGYTF. The CDR3 DNA is TGTGCCAGCAGCGCTCTTGGCTATGGCTACACCTTC.

The V gene is TRBV6-5, the J gene TRBJ1-1, with a possible D match to TRBD1 (5 bases). V was cut by 0 bases and J by 1 base, with 6 bases left in between. CDR3 size: 14 residues. The germline gives CDR1 MNHEY, CDR2 SVGAGI. This CDR3 reads CASSYSQGNTEAFF. For the CDR3, the DNA is TGTGCCAGCAGTTACTCGCAGGGGAACACTGAAGCTTTCTTT.

The rearrangement uses TRBV4-1 and TRBJ1-1; no firm D call. The V end lost 3 bases, the J end lost 12 bases, and 26 bases lay between the germline ends. Germline V gene lookup returns CDR1 MGHRA and CDR2 YSYEKL. The CDR3 is made up of 16 amino acids. The CDR3 nucleotides are TGCGCCAGCAGCCAGTACGTTTTGAGGATCCCGGACCGGTCTTTCTTT. Protein product: CASSQYVLRIPDRSFF.

The sample holds a few counts of this clone. The J gene is TRBJ1-2, the V gene TRBV11-2, with no clear D. The CDR3 contains 15 residues. Looked up from germline, CDR1 is SGHAT and CDR2 is FQNNGV. V gave up 1 base and J gave up 0 bases, with 9 bases separating them. CDR3 sequence reads: CASSLGPGPNYGYTF. The CDR3 DNA reads TGTGCCAGCAGCTTAGGTCCGGGCCCTAACTATGGCTACACCTTC.

V is TRBV4-2 and J is TRBJ1-1; the match to TRBD1 covers 11 bases. CDR1 is LGHNA and CDR2 is YNFKEQ in the germline V gene. The CDR3 totals 14 residues. V shed 4 bases and J 5 bases; nucleotides not matched to a gene: 3. CDR3 coding DNA: TGTGCCAGCAGCCCCCGGGACAGGGGGACTGAAGCTTTCTTT. Protein: CASSPRDRGTEAFF.

This chain connects TRBV7-3 to TRBJ2-1; TRBD1 is a possible D gene (6 bases). The length of the CDR3 is 15 residues. The germline V and J ends were trimmed by 4 bases and 2 bases, with 12 bases remaining between them. CDR1 and CDR2 from the germline V gene are SGHTA and FQGTGA. The CDR3 DNA is TGTGCCAGCAGCTCACAAGGACAGACCTACAATGAGCAGTTCTTC. Amino acids: CASSSQGQTYNEQFF.

This clone was seen only a few times. This rearrangement joins TRBV4-2 to TRBJ1-2; no reliable D call. CDR1 is LGHNA and CDR2 is YNFKEQ in the germline V gene. V was clipped by 6 bases and J by 4 bases, with 21 bases between them. CDR3 length: 16 residues. The CDR3 sequence: CASSPTDGPLGYGYTF. The CDR3, as DNA: TGTGCCAGCAGTCCGACCGACGGCCCGCTAGGCTATGGCTACACCTTC.

The rearrangement uses TRBV2 and TRBJ2-5; 11 nucleotides line up with TRBD2. From germline, CDR1 is SNHLY and CDR2 FYNNEI. The trim removed 2 bases at V and 1 base at J, leaving 3 bases unmatched. This CDR3 comprises 16 residues. The CDR3 region is CASSESLAGGQETQYF. The CDR3 DNA sequence: TGTGCCAGCAGTGAATCCCTAGCGGGGGGCCAAGAGACCCAGTACTTC.

The rearrangement links TRBV12-5 to TRBJ1-1; D call uncertain. V shed 1 base and J shed 1 base, with 16 bases lying between them. Germline V gene data show CDR1 as LGHNT and CDR2 as FRNRAP. The CDR3 length is 17 residues. The CDR3 is CASGLASPLLQNTEAFF. As DNA, the CDR3 is TGTGCTAGTGGTTTGGCGTCCCCGCTGCTGCAGAACACTGAAGCTTTCTTT.

The chain combines TRBV6-5 with TRBJ1-2; D not certain. The CDR3 consists of 15 residues. Trimming left V 5 bases short and J 4 bases short, with 17 bases between. In germline, CDR1 is MNHEY, CDR2 SVGAGI. The CDR3 DNA reads TGTGCCAGCAGTGGACCTGCCGAATTCACCTATGGCTACACCTTC. It specifies CASSGPAEFTYGYTF.

J is TRBJ2-2 and V is TRBV7-2, with D possibly TRBD1 on 6 matching bases. CDR3 length: 14 amino acids. From germline, CDR1 is SGHTA and CDR2 FQGNSA. V lost 5 bases to trimming and J lost 1 base, with 8 bases between them. This chain's CDR3 is CASSPRGNTGELFF. The CDR3 DNA is TGTGCCAGCAGCCCCAGGGGGAACACCGGGGAGCTGTTTTTT.

The chain is built from TRBV6-5 and TRBJ2-7, with a possible D match to TRBD2 (6 bases). Germline-derived CDR1 and CDR2 are MNHEY and SVGAGI. The V gene lost 7 bases and the J gene lost 2 bases, with 12 bases spanning the gap. The CDR3 runs 13 residues. For the CDR3, the DNA is TGTGCCAGCATGGGATCGGGGGCCTACGAGCAGTACTTC. Translated: CASMGSGAYEQYF.

This chain joins TRBV7-9 and TRBJ1-4; TRBD1 matches at 7 bases. Germline CDR1 and CDR2: SEHNR and FQNEAQ (reference sequence). The CDR3 has 13 residues. V lost 8 bases and J lost 5; bases outside the gene matches: 5. The CDR3 spells CASAGQTNEKLFF. The CDR3, as DNA: TGTGCCAGCGCGGGACAGACGAATGAAAAACTGTTTTTT. Full variable domain (missing parts from reference TRBV7-9 and TRBJ1-4): DTGVSQNPRHKITKRGQNVTFRCDPISEHNRLYWYRQTLGQGPEFLTYFQNEAQLEKSRLLSDRFSAERPKGSFSTLEIQRTEQGDSAMYLCASAGQTNEKLFFGSGTQLSVL.

The chain uses TRBV6-1 and TRBJ1-1; D unclear. This CDR3 spans 14 amino acids. The V end lost 3 bases, the J end lost 4 bases, and 12 bases lay between the germline ends. From germline, CDR1 is MNHNS and CDR2 SASEGT. DNA for the CDR3: TGTGCCAGCAGTGAGACCGAGGGTGGCACTGAAGCTTTCTTT. As protein: CASSETEGGTEAFF.

This chain connects TRBV4-3 to TRBJ1-1; no definite D call. With 3 bases removed from V and 7 bases from J, the gap between germline ends came to 12 bases. Germline V gene lookup returns CDR1 LGHNA and CDR2 YSLEER. The CDR3 covers 13 residues. CDR3 sequence: CASSHITGREAFF. The CDR3 nucleotides are TGCGCCAGCAGCCATATAACCGGGCGTGAAGCTTTCTTT.

The rearrangement joins TRBV7-2 to TRBJ1-2; D unclear. Between the trimmed V and J ends, which lost 3 bases and 1 base, there was a span of 6 bases. Germline values: CDR1 SGHTA, CDR2 FQGNSA. This CDR3 has 13 residues. As DNA, the CDR3 is TGTGCCAGCAGCTTTCGGGGTAACTATGGCTACACCTTC. This sequence encodes CASSFRGNYGYTF. The full variable domain, in which reference TRBV7-2 and TRBJ1-2 provide the parts outside the CDR3, is GAGVSQSPSNKVTEKGKDVELRCDPISGHTALYWYRQSLGQGLEFLIYFQGNSAPDKSGLPSDRFSAERTGGSVSTLTIQRTQQEDSAVYLCASSFRGNYGYTFGSGTRLTVV.